This record concerns one T cell receptor beta chain sequence. The junction departs from germline at one end; a sequencing error may be responsible. This same CDR3 is encoded by further DNA sequences in the sample. This entry is derived from a study of identifying expanded T cells in peripheral blood. Profiled with immunoSEQ multiplex PCR; TCRdb holds only in-frame clones, not every one. This table holds about 81,000 clones, 80% to 85% found once. The specimen was blood. This receptor was obtained from a person between 18 and 69 years old in good health.

CDR3 in DNA: TGCAGCGTAGAAGAGGACAGATATCAGCCCCAGCATTTT. This gives the protein CSVEEDRYQPQHF. The chain is built from TRBV29-1 and TRBJ1-5, with a possible D match to TRBD1 (6 bases). Germline V lookup: CDR1 SQVTM, CDR2 ANQGSEA. The CDR3 has 13 amino acids. Drawing the rest from reference TRBV29-1 and TRBJ1-5, the complete variable domain is SAVISQKPSRDICQRGTSLTIQCQVDSQVTMMFWYRQQPGQSLTLIATANQGSEATYESGFVIDKFPISRPNLTFSTLTVSNMSPEDSSIYLCSVEEDRYQPQHFGDGTRLSIL.